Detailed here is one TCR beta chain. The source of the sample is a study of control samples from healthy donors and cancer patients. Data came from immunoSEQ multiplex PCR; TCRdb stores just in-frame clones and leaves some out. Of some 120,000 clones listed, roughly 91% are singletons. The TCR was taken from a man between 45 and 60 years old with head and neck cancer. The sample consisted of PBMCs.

This CDR3 reads CASTGRFGNQPQHF. DNA of the CDR3: TGTGCCAGCACCGGGAGGTTTGGCAATCAGCCCCAGCATTTT. The rearrangement joins TRBV28 to TRBJ1-5; D gene ambiguous. The CDR3 loop spans 14 amino acids. The ends were cut back, 7 bases at V and 2 bases at J, with 12 bases in the middle. Germline V gene sequence: CDR1 MDHEN, CDR2 SYDVKM.